This entry lists 23 T cell receptor beta chains sequenced from one sample in a study of blood T cell repertoires in COVID-19. TCRdb's copy holds only in-frame clones and misses some; the assay was immunoSEQ multiplex PCR. The profile covers about 100,000 clones, with around nine tenths appearing a single time and over 2.5% taken by the ten largest. The sample taken for sequencing was peripheral blood. The origin of the receptors is a man between 50 and 59 years old with active or convalescent COVID-19.

The rearrangement links TRBV5-1 to TRBJ2-7, with TRBD1 matching over 9 bases. Germline-derived CDR1 and CDR2 are SGHRS and YFSETQ. The CDR3 spans 13 residues. Unmatched junction bases numbered 2, after V lost 0 bases and J lost 7 bases. The CDR3: CASSLDRGQEQYF. The CDR3 DNA is TGCGCCAGCAGCTTGGACAGGGGGCAAGAGCAGTACTTC.

The CDR3 protein is CASSQEVAGGPETQYF. CDR3 nucleotide sequence: TGCGCCAGCAGCCAAGAGGTAGCGGGGGGGCCGGAGACCCAGTACTTC. This chain connects TRBV4-3 to TRBJ2-5; 11 positions agree with TRBD2. Germline V gives CDR1 LGHNA, CDR2 YSLEER. J was trimmed by 5 bases and V by 0 bases; bases with no gene match: 5. This CDR3 has 16 residues.

This rearrangement joins TRBV29-1 to TRBJ2-5, with D tentatively TRBD2 (5 bases). The V gene's germline CDR1 is SQVTM and CDR2 ANQGSEA. The CDR3 consists of 13 residues. Trimming stripped 5 bases from V and 4 bases from J, with 14 bases between. The DNA for the CDR3 is TGCAGCGTTCGACATCCTGGGAGAGAGACCCAGTACTTC. Amino acid sequence: CSVRHPGRETQYF.

The chain carries TRBV19 and TRBJ1-2; D might be TRBD1 (5 bases). The CDR3 length is 14 residues. Germline CDR1 LNHDA, CDR2 SQIVND (reference sequence). Trimming left V 6 bases short and J 0 bases short, with 11 bases between. The CDR3 reads CASRGAGPNYGYTF. DNA for the CDR3: TGTGCCAGTAGAGGGGCAGGTCCTAACTATGGCTACACCTTC.

DNA of the CDR3: TGCGCCAGCAGCTTAAGGGGCCCCTCCTACGAGCAGTACGTC. This codes for CASSLRGPSYEQYV. The rearrangement uses TRBV5-1 and TRBJ2-7; perhaps TRBD1 as D (5 bases). CDR1 is SGHRS and CDR2 is YFSETQ in the germline V gene. This CDR3 has 14 amino acids. Trimming left V 2 bases short and J 0 bases short, with 9 bases between.

A few counts support this clone. This chain joins TRBV2 and TRBJ1-6, with 9 bases identical to TRBD1. The CDR3 totals 16 residues. CDR1 SNHLY and CDR2 FYNNEI come from the germline V gene. V trimming: 0 bases; J trimming: 3 bases; junction bases outside the gene matches: 0. The CDR3 here is CASSEADRGYNSPLHF. Written as DNA, the CDR3 is TGTGCCAGCAGTGAAGCGGACAGGGGCTATAATTCACCCCTCCACTTT.

V gene TRBV28 combines with J gene TRBJ2-5; D is uncertain. The V gene's germline CDR1 is MDHEN and CDR2 SYDVKM. V shed 7 bases and J shed 1 base, with 10 bases lying between them. This CDR3 spans 13 amino acids. As DNA, the CDR3 is TGTGCCAGCATTGCCACTATCCAAGAGACCCAGTACTTC. Protein sequence: CASIATIQETQYF.

In DNA, the CDR3 is TGTGCCAGCAGTTCAGGCAGCCTTCAAGAGACCCAGTACTTC. This translates into CASSSGSLQETQYF. V gene TRBV6-5 combines with J gene TRBJ2-5; D remains ambiguous. Trimming pared 4 bases from V and 2 bases from J, leaving 11 bases between. Germline CDR1 and CDR2: MNHEY and SVGAGI. This CDR3 comprises 14 residues.

The chain links TRBV5-1 to TRBJ2-3; TRBD1 aligns across 9 bases. Germline V gene lookup returns CDR1 SGHRS and CDR2 YFSETQ. With V trimmed by 0 bases and J by 4 bases, 6 bases remained unmatched. The CDR3 length is 16 residues. As DNA, the CDR3 is TGCGCCAGCAGCTTGGAACAGGGGGCTTGGGCAGATACGCAGTATTTT. Its protein is CASSLEQGAWADTQYF.

The CDR3: CSVRAGHEQYV. The DNA for the CDR3 is TGCAGCGTCAGGGCGGGGCACGAGCAGTACGTC. V gene TRBV20-1 combines with J gene TRBJ2-7; D may be TRBD2 (6 bases). Germline V gene lookup returns CDR1 DFQATT and CDR2 SNEGSKA (reference sequence). The CDR3 loop spans 11 amino acids.

The chain is built from TRBV30 and TRBJ1-1; maybe TRBD1 (5 bases). CDR3 length: 12 amino acids. Germline values: CDR1 GTSNPN, CDR2 SVGIG (reference sequence). With 8 bases removed from V and 3 bases from J, the gap between germline ends came to 13 bases. The CDR3, as DNA: TGTGCCGGGGGTCGTCAGGACACTGAAGCTTTCTTT. Amino acid sequence: CAGGRQDTEAFF.

This clone was found a few times. The chain carries TRBV28 and TRBJ1-1, with D tentatively TRBD1 (5 bases). CDR3 length: 13 residues. Per the germline V gene, CDR1 is MDHEN and CDR2 is SYDVKM. Trimming shortened V by 3 bases and J by 1 base, and 6 bases separated the two germline ends. The DNA of the CDR3 is TGTGCCAGCAGTTTTAGGGGGAACACTGAAGCTTTCTTT. Residues: CASSFRGNTEAFF.

The CDR3 nucleotides read TGCGCCAGCAGCTCCCGGGACAGCCCCTACGAGCAGTACTTC. Its translation is CASSSRDSPYEQYF. The chain couples TRBV5-1 to TRBJ2-7; 7 bases fit TRBD1. V gave up 3 bases and J gave up 2 bases; unmatched junction bases: 5. This CDR3 comprises 14 residues. In germline, CDR1 is SGHRS, CDR2 YFSETQ.

The chain has TRBV5-5 and TRBJ1-6, with 7 bases that match TRBD1. J gave up 9 bases and V 4 bases, and 10 bases lay outside the gene matches. Germline CDR1 reads SGHKS; CDR2 reads YYEKEE (reference sequence). The CDR3 has 15 residues. The CDR3 DNA reads TGTGCCAGCAGCCCCTCAGGGGGAATGGGTTCACCCCTCCACTTT. Translation: CASSPSGGMGSPLHF.

J is TRBJ1-2 and V is TRBV11-3; 9 bases line up with TRBD1. Germline assignment: CDR1 SGHNT and CDR2 YENEEA. The CDR3 is 17 residues long. The trim removed 3 bases at V and 1 base at J, leaving 9 bases unmatched. DNA of the CDR3: TGTGCCAGCAGCTTGGCTTGGACAGGGGCCCTTAACTATGGCTACACCTTC. Protein: CASSLAWTGALNYGYTF.

The CDR3 protein is CASSPLDGYTF. For the CDR3, the DNA is TGTGCCAGCAGCCCCTTAGATGGCTACACCTTC. The chain is built from TRBV7-2 and TRBJ1-2; D unclear. The CDR3 totals 11 residues. Germline CDR1 and CDR2: SGHTA and FQGNSA. V lost 5 bases to trimming and J lost 6 bases, with 7 bases between them.

The chain carries TRBV2 and TRBJ1-4; 8 positions agree with TRBD1. The CDR3 has 14 residues. In germline, CDR1 is SNHLY, CDR2 FYNNEI. Trimming cost V 6 bases and J 8 bases; bases outside gene matches: 8. CDR3 in amino acids: CASSLDRDGEKLFF. CDR3 bases: TGTGCCAGCAGCCTGGACAGGGACGGGGAAAAACTGTTTTTT. Supplemented by reference TRBV2 and TRBJ1-4, the full variable domain reads EPEVTQTPSHQVTQMGQEVILRCVPISNHLYFYWYRQILGQKVEFLVSFYNNEISEKSEIFDDQFSVERPDGSNFTLKIRSTKLEDSAMYFCASSLDRDGEKLFFGSGTQLSVL.

The V and J genes are TRBV27 and TRBJ1-5, with 7 positions matching TRBD1. V was clipped by 3 bases and J by 5 bases; unmatched bases: 4. Germline V gives CDR1 MNHEY, CDR2 SMNVEV (reference sequence). The CDR3 covers 14 residues. CDR3 nucleotides: TGTGCCAGCAGTTTGAACAGGGGTTATCAGCCCCAGCATTTT. It is translated as CASSLNRGYQPQHF.

The CDR3 loop reads CASSIGGAGNTIYF. CDR3 in DNA: TGTGCCAGTAGTATCGGAGGCGCAGGAAACACCATATATTTT. The chain employs TRBV19 and TRBJ1-3; no firm D call. From germline, CDR1 is LNHDA and CDR2 SQIVND (reference sequence). Trimming pared 3 bases from V and 4 bases from J, leaving 10 bases between. There are 14 residues in the CDR3.

This rearrangement joins TRBV28 to TRBJ2-1; D gene ambiguous. CDR1 is MDHEN, CDR2 SYDVKM, per germline. V dropped 5 bases and J dropped 0 bases, with 11 bases sitting between them. The CDR3 length is 15 residues. The CDR3 loop reads CASSPLFGSYNEQFF. The CDR3 DNA sequence: TGTGCCAGCAGTCCACTATTTGGCTCCTACAATGAGCAGTTCTTC.

The rearrangement uses TRBV6-5 and TRBJ1-2, with 11 bases identical to TRBD1. Germline CDR1 reads MNHEY; CDR2 reads SVGAGI. V lost 0 bases to trimming and J lost 4 bases; unmatched junction nucleotides: 4. The CDR3 consists of 16 residues. The CDR3 region has the DNA TGTGCCAGCAGTTACTCGAGGACAGGGGGCTCCTATGGCTACACCTTC. Protein sequence: CASSYSRTGGSYGYTF.

This clone was seen a single time. This chain links TRBV28 with TRBJ2-6, with 8 bases aligning to TRBD2. The ends lost 4 bases at V and 0 bases at J; junction bases unmatched: 11. The V gene's germline CDR1 is MDHEN and CDR2 SYDVKM. This CDR3 contains 19 residues. The CDR3 bases are TGTGCCAGCAGTTCCCTGACTAGCGACCTAAGCTCTGGGGCCAACGTCCTGACTTTC. Its translation: CASSSLTSDLSSGANVLTF.

CDR3 bases: TGTGCCTGGAGTGTCGGGCAGGGCGCAGATACGCAGTATTTT. Amino acid sequence: CAWSVGQGADTQYF. The chain links TRBV30 to TRBJ2-3; possibly TRBD1 for D (5 bases). The germline gives CDR1 GTSNPN, CDR2 SVGIG (reference sequence). Trimming stripped 0 bases from V and 4 bases from J, with 11 bases between. The CDR3 has 14 residues.